A selection of T cell receptor beta chains follows, all from one sample in a study of blood T cell repertoires in COVID-19. Using immunoSEQ multiplex PCR, the repertoire was profiled, and TCRdb retains in-frame clones only, with some absent. In the table there are 200,000 to 250,000 clones, 86% of which are singletons. The sequencing input was peripheral blood. The receptor set was obtained from a man aged 55 to 69 with acute or convalescent COVID-19. The CDR3 runs from the conserved cysteine through the conserved F or W. The D gene is left open where the match is weak. Part of the rows lack a size; the others show once, few, many or a class for expanded clones.

CDR3 protein,CDR3 DNA,J gene,D gene,clone size,V gene
CASSAPGLGEQYF,TGTGCCAGCAGCGCCCCGGGACTGGGGGAGCAGTACTTC,TRBJ2-7,NA,once,TRBV28
CASSYSGQGDEKLFF,TGTGCCAGCAGTTACTCCGGACAGGGGGATGAAAAACTGTTTTTT,TRBJ1-4,TRBD1,NA,TRBV6-2/TRBV6-3
CASSLSGQHEQYF,TGTGCCAGCAGCTTATCGGGACAACACGAGCAGTACTTC,TRBJ2-7,NA,NA,TRBV7-3
CASSLNRDNEQFF,TGTGCCAGCAGCTTAAATCGGGACAATGAGCAGTTCTTC,TRBJ2-1,NA,NA,TRBV7-2
CASSYSSAGTGNTIYF,TGTGCCAGCAGTTACTCGAGCGCGGGGACTGGAAACACCATATATTTT,TRBJ1-3,NA,NA,TRBV6-2/TRBV6-3
CASSFSGALSSYEQYF,TGTGCCAGCAGTTTCTCAGGGGCCTTGAGCTCCTACGAGCAGTACTTC,TRBJ2-7,NA,NA,TRBV6-5
CASNLQRWEKLFF,TGTGCCAGCAATCTTCAGCGGTGGGAAAAACTGTTTTTT,TRBJ1-4,NA,NA,TRBV6-6
CASSQDRGSPLHF,TGTGCCAGCAGCCAAGACCGAGGTTCACCCCTCCACTTT,TRBJ1-6,NA,NA,TRBV3-1/TRBV3-2
CASSLKREPYEQYF,TGTGCCAGCAGCTTAAAGCGGGAACCCTACGAGCAGTACTTC,TRBJ2-7,TRBD2,NA,TRBV5-4
CASSSPSGTGYNQPQHF,TGTGCCAGCAGCTCGCCCTCCGGGACAGGGTACAATCAGCCCCAGCATTTT,TRBJ1-5,TRBD1,NA,TRBV7-9
CASSLGRDRGLSYEQYF,TGCGCCAGCAGCCTCGGTCGGGACAGGGGACTCTCCTACGAGCAGTACTTC,TRBJ2-7,TRBD1,NA,TRBV4-1
CASSPNQETQYF,TGCGCCAGCAGCCCCAACCAAGAGACCCAGTACTTC,TRBJ2-5,NA,few,TRBV5-1
CASSLGEVRGETQYF,TGTGCCAGCAGCTTAGGAGAGGTTCGGGGAGAGACCCAGTACTTC,TRBJ2-5,NA,NA,TRBV7-6
CASRLGGEAFF,TGTGCCAGCAGGCTAGGGGGAGAAGCTTTCTTT,TRBJ1-1,NA,NA,TRBV27
CAIKGTQSFGYTF,TGTGCCATCAAGGGGACACAGTCGTTTGGCTACACCTTC,TRBJ1-2,NA,NA,TRBV10-3
CASSLARGRGDTQYF,TGTGCCAGCAGCTTAGCCAGGGGGCGCGGAGATACGCAGTATTTT,TRBJ2-3,TRBD1,NA,TRBV11-3
CASSPAGGQGNTEAFF,TGCGCCAGCAGCCCAGCGGGAGGACAGGGGAACACTGAAGCTTTCTTT,TRBJ1-1,TRBD1,once,TRBV4-3
CASSRRDSSYEQYF,TGTGCCAGCAGCCGACGGGACAGCTCCTACGAGCAGTACTTC,TRBJ2-7,TRBD1,NA,TRBV4-2
CASSTQGGRSSYNEQFF,TGTGCCAGCAGCACGCAGGGGGGCCGAAGCTCCTACAATGAGCAGTTCTTC,TRBJ2-1,NA,few,TRBV7-9
CASSQNTDVYGYTF,TGTGCCAGCAGCCAAAACACAGATGTCTATGGCTACACCTTC,TRBJ1-2,NA,once,TRBV3-1/TRBV3-2
CASSFRTTYNEQFF,TGTGCCAGCAGTTTCCGGACTACCTACAATGAGCAGTTCTTC,TRBJ2-1,NA,NA,TRBV28
CASSSPGLPRGGELFF,TGTGCCAGCAGTTCGCCGGGACTACCTAGAGGCGGGGAGCTGTTTTTT,TRBJ2-2,TRBD2,NA,TRBV28
CSVVEGTGGTEAFF,TGCAGCGTTGTCGAAGGGACAGGGGGAACTGAAGCTTTCTTT,TRBJ1-1,TRBD1,NA,TRBV29-1
CASVAGGNQETQYF,TGTGCCAGTGTAGCGGGAGGAAACCAAGAGACCCAGTACTTC,TRBJ2-5,TRBD2,once,TRBV28
CASSPDRITEAFF,TGCGCCAGCAGTCCAGACAGGATCACTGAAGCTTTCTTT,TRBJ1-1,NA,NA,TRBV5-1
CSVELQGDNQPQHF,TGCAGCGTTGAACTACAGGGTGACAATCAGCCCCAGCATTTT,TRBJ1-5,NA,NA,TRBV29-1
CASGNIGTAAEQYF,TGTGCCAGTGGGAATATTGGGACAGCAGCCGAGCAGTACTTC,TRBJ2-7,TRBD1,NA,TRBV19
CASTPGVNNSPLHF,TGTGCCAGTACTCCCGGAGTCAATAATTCACCCCTCCACTTT,TRBJ1-6,NA,NA,TRBV19
CASSLALAGATQVEKLFF,TGTGCCAGCAGCTTGGCCTTGGCAGGGGCCACCCAAGTTGAAAAACTGTTTTTT,TRBJ1-4,NA,NA,TRBV5-6
CASSQVTGGGGANVLTF,TGCGCCAGCAGCCAAGTCACAGGGGGCGGTGGGGCCAACGTCCTGACTTTC,TRBJ2-6,TRBD1,NA,TRBV4-1
CASSSDPGGGYTF,TGCGCCAGCAGCTCTGACCCGGGGGGTGGCTACACCTTC,TRBJ1-2,NA,few,TRBV5-1
CASSLFLNNEQFF,TGTGCCAGCAGCTTATTCTTAAACAATGAGCAGTTCTTC,TRBJ2-1,NA,few,TRBV7-2
CASSFRAGFTDTQYF,TGTGCCAGCAGCTTCAGAGCGGGGTTCACAGATACGCAGTATTTT,TRBJ2-3,TRBD2,NA,TRBV7-2
CASITRTGNQPQHF,TGTGCCAGCATCACTCGGACTGGCAATCAGCCCCAGCATTTT,TRBJ1-5,NA,NA,TRBV28
CASSSQGGNEQFF,TGTGCCAGCAGTTCCCAGGGAGGCAATGAGCAGTTCTTC,TRBJ2-1,NA,NA,TRBV28
CASSVAPSTEAFF,TGTGCCAGCAGCGTAGCTCCGAGCACTGAAGCTTTCTTT,TRBJ1-1,NA,NA,TRBV9
CASSAIAGSATGELFF,TGTGCCAGCAGCGCCATAGCGGGATCGGCCACCGGGGAGCTGTTTTTT,TRBJ2-2,TRBD2,few,TRBV28
CASSLALATEAFF,TGTGCCAGCAGCTTAGCGTTAGCGACTGAAGCTTTCTTT,TRBJ1-1,NA,NA,TRBV5-5
CASSYPRGTDTQYF,TGTGCCAGCAGTTACCCCCGGGGTACAGATACGCAGTATTTT,TRBJ2-3,NA,NA,TRBV6-2/TRBV6-3
CASTLTPGRHEAFF,TGTGCCAGCACCCTGACCCCTGGGAGGCATGAAGCTTTCTTT,TRBJ1-1,NA,NA,TRBV7-9
CASSLGTSNSGNTIYF,TGTGCCAGCAGCCTCGGGACATCCAACTCTGGAAACACCATATATTTT,TRBJ1-3,NA,NA,TRBV7-6
CASSPLGQGGYTF,TGTGCCAGTAGCCCGTTGGGTCAGGGTGGCTACACCTTC,TRBJ1-2,NA,NA,TRBV19
CASSQGEGRGAFF,TGTGCCAGCAGCCAAGGCGAGGGGAGGGGTGCTTTCTTT,TRBJ1-1,NA,NA,TRBV3-1/TRBV3-2
CASSRGGGNYNEQFF,TGTGCCAGCAGCCGGGGTGGGGGCAACTACAATGAGCAGTTCTTC,TRBJ2-1,NA,NA,TRBV5-4
CASSPPGQSRDTQYF,TGTGCCAGCAGTCCTCCAGGGCAGTCGAGAGATACGCAGTATTTT,TRBJ2-3,NA,NA,TRBV28
CASGTSGSYEQYF,TGTGCCAGTGGGACTAGCGGTTCCTACGAGCAGTACTTC,TRBJ2-7,TRBD2,NA,TRBV6-5
CASSISGTRKGNEQFF,TGTGCCAGTAGCATTTCCGGGACTAGAAAGGGCAATGAGCAGTTCTTC,TRBJ2-1,TRBD2,few,TRBV19
CASSEATGRNTIYF,TGTGCCAGCAGTGAAGCTACGGGAAGAAACACCATATATTTT,TRBJ1-3,NA,NA,TRBV6-1
CSVVSGDQPQHF,TGCAGCGTTGTGTCGGGGGATCAGCCCCAGCATTTT,TRBJ1-5,NA,NA,TRBV29-1
CAIRQGLDTGELFF,TGTGCCATCAGACAGGGGTTGGACACCGGGGAGCTGTTTTTT,TRBJ2-2,TRBD1,few,TRBV10-3
CASSLGSGLGNTIYF,TGCGCCAGCAGCTTGGGGTCAGGGCTTGGAAACACCATATATTTT,TRBJ1-3,NA,NA,TRBV5-1
CASSLALGSTGEAFF,TGCGCCAGCAGCCTTGCCCTGGGCAGTACAGGGGAAGCTTTCTTT,TRBJ1-1,NA,few,TRBV5-1
CSVEDPGQSSYNEQFF,TGCAGCGTTGAAGACCCCGGACAGAGCTCCTACAATGAGCAGTTCTTC,TRBJ2-1,NA,few,TRBV29-1
CASSPGTATYGYTF,TGCGCCAGCAGCCCCGGGACAGCCACTTATGGCTACACCTTC,TRBJ1-2,TRBD1,NA,TRBV5-1
CASSYGGNEAGELFF,TGTGCCAGCAGTTATGGCGGGAATGAGGCCGGGGAGCTGTTTTTT,TRBJ2-2,NA,NA,TRBV6-2/TRBV6-3
CASSSNPGQGHGNTIYF,TGTGCCAGCAGCTCTAATCCGGGACAGGGACACGGAAACACCATATATTTT,TRBJ1-3,TRBD1,once,TRBV28
CAWNPGGEGTYEQYF,TGTGCCTGGAATCCCGGGGGGGAGGGAACCTACGAGCAGTACTTC,TRBJ2-7,TRBD2,NA,TRBV30
CASSPARSGRAYEQYF,TGTGCCAGCAGCCCCGCCCGGAGCGGGAGGGCCTACGAGCAGTACTTC,TRBJ2-7,TRBD2,NA,TRBV6-2/TRBV6-3
CSSDRDVGTDTQYF,TGCAGCAGCGACAGGGATGTTGGAACAGATACGCAGTATTTT,TRBJ2-3,TRBD1,NA,TRBV29-1
CASSYSRPDRGEKLFF,TGTGCCAGCAGTTACTCCCGCCCTGACAGGGGAGAAAAACTGTTTTTT,TRBJ1-4,TRBD1,NA,TRBV6-6